Below, one T cell receptor (beta chain) is given with its context. Autoimmune disease history or systemic immunosuppression led to patient exclusion. This sample was taken from a study of OX40 agonist ivuxolimab in advanced cancers. The wider study: Patients received ivuxolimab, an intravenous treatment, every 2 weeks at 0.01 to 10 mg/kg. Melanoma, hepatocellular carcinoma, head and neck or renal cell cancer occurred in dose-escalation patients. Anti-PD-1, anti-PD-L1 or anti-CTLA-4 therapy given earlier was allowed, and roughly 40% had some.

Profiling relied on immunoSEQ multiplex PCR, and the TCRdb table lists in-frame clones only, not all of them. The profile shows about 40,000 clones, around 87% of them singletons. V shed 5 bases and J shed 2 bases, with 13 bases lying between them. In germline, CDR1 is LNHDA, CDR2 SQIVND (reference sequence). The CDR3 runs to 14 residues. This TCR came from an adult with an advanced solid tumor such as melanoma, head and neck, liver or kidney cancer. The gene calls are TRBV19 and TRBJ2-7, with a tentative D call TRBD2 (7 bases). Here the sequenced sample was CD4+ or CD8+ T cells sorted from blood, taken in a trial of the OX40 agonist ivuxolimab. CDR3 sequence: CASSLQGGTYEQYF. CDR3 DNA sequence: TGTGCCAGTAGTTTACAGGGAGGGACCTACGAGCAGTACTTC. The variable domain in full, completed from reference TRBV19 and TRBJ2-7, reads DGGITQSPKYLFRKEGQNVTLSCEQNLNHDAMYWYRQDPGQGLRLIYYSQIVNDFQKGDIAEGYSVSREKKESFPLTVTSAQKNPTAFYLCASSLQGGTYEQYFGPGTRLTVT.